The clone carrying this T cell receptor beta chain was seen a few times. The sample originates from a study of T cell repertoires in cytomegalovirus infection. TCRdb reprocessed the reads via MiXCR and lists one record per CDR3 protein. The table records hundreds of thousands of distinct CDR3 sequences, 35% to 40% of them present only once. V shed 4 bases, J shed 0 bases, and the junction held 6 bases outside the gene matches. The CDR3 totals 18 residues. Germline CDR1 is DFQATT and CDR2 is SNEGSKA (reference sequence). Material for sequencing was PBMCs. The rearrangement uses TRBV20-1 and TRBJ2-4; 16 positions agree with TRBD2. This clonotype was sampled from a human donor in good health (CMV status not recorded). Some clones in this sample may be carry-over from other donors' samples. The CDR3 DNA sequence: TGCAGTGCTATCGGGACTAGCGGGAGGGTCCTAGCCAAAAACATTCAGTACTTC. It specifies CSAIGTSGRVLAKNIQYF.